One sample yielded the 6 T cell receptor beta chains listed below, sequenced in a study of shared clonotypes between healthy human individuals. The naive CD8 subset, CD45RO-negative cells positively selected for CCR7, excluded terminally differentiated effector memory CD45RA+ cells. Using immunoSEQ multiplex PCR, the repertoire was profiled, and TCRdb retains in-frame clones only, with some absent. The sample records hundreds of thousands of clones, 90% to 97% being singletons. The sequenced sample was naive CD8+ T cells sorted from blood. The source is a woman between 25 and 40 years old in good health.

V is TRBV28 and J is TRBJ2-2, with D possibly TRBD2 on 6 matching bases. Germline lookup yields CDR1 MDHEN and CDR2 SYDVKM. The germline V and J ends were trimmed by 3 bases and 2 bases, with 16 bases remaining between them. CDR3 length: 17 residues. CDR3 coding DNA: TGTGCCAGCAGTTTGCTGACGGGAGTCATCAACACCGGGGAGCTGTTTTTT. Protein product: CASSLLTGVINTGELFF.

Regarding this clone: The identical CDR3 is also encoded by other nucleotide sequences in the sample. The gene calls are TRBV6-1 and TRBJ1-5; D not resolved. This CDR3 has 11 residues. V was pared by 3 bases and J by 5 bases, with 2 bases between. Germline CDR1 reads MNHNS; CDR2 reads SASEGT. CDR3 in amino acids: CASSEDQPQHF. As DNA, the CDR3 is TGTGCCAGCAGTGAGGATCAGCCCCAGCATTTT.

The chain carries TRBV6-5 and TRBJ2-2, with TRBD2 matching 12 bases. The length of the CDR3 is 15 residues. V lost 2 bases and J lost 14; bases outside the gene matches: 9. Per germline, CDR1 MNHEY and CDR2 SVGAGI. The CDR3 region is CASSYREALAGGLFF. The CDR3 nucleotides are TGTGCCAGCAGTTACCGAGAAGCACTAGCGGGAGGTCTGTTTTTT.

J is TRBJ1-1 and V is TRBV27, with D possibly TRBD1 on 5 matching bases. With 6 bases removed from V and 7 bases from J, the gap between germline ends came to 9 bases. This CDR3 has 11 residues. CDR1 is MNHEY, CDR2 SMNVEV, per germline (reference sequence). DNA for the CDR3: TGTGCCAGCAGGCGGCAGGGTGAAGCTTTCTTT. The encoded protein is CASRRQGEAFF.

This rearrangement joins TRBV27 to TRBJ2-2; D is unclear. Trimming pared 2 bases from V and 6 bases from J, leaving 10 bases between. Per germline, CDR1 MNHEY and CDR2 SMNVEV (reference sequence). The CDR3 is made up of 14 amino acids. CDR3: CASSLTAGAGELFF. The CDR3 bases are TGTGCCAGCAGTTTAACCGCAGGCGCCGGGGAGCTGTTTTTT.

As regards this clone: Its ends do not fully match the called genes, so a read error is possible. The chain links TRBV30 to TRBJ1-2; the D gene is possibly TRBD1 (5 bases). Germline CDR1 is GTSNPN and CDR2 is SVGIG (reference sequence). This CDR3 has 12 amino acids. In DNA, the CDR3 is TGTGCCTGGACTCCGGGACCTCACGGAGAAAACTTC. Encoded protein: CAWTPGPHGENF.